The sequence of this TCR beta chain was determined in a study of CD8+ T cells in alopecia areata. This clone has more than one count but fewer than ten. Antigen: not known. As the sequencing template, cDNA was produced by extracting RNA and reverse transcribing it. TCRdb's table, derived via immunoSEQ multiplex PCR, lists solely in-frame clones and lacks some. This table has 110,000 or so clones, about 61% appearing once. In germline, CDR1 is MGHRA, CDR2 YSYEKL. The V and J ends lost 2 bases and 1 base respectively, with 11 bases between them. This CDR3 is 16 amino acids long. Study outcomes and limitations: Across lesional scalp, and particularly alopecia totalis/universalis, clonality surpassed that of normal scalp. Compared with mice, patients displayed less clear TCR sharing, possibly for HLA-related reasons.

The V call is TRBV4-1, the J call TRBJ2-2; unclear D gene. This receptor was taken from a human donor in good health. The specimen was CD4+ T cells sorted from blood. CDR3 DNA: TGCGCCAGCAGCCAACCTTTTTCACAGAACACCGGGGAGCTGTTTTTT. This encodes CASSQPFSQNTGELFF.